These 5 T cell receptor beta chains share one sample of origin, sequenced in a study of blood T cell repertoires in COVID-19 (dated by TCRdb to 2020 to 2021). The library relied on the immunoSEQ multiplex PCR assay. TCRdb holds this immuneACCESS table with in-frame rearrangements only. Some clones are missing; in checked studies, unresolved V genes explain under half, and the rest has no known cause. The sample contains approximately 300,000 clones, under 90% of them found a single time. The ten largest clones take up 1.5% to 2% of the sample. Material for sequencing was peripheral blood. The receptor source for this set is a woman aged 25-40 years with COVID-19, enrolled during active disease.

The CDR3 coding sequence is TGCGCCAGCAGCCAAGAGGTTAGAGTCAGGGGGTCTCCTAGTTATGGCTACACCTTC. As protein: CASSQEVRVRGSPSYGYTF. The J gene is TRBJ1-2, the V gene TRBV4-1; 7 bases are a match to TRBD1. Trimming removed 0 bases from V and 5 bases from J; junction bases left unmatched: 18. CDR3 size: 19 residues. CDR1 and CDR2 from the germline V gene are MGHRA and YSYEKL.

The V call is TRBV28, the J call TRBJ1-6, with D uncertain. The V end lost 8 bases, the J end lost 0 bases, and 8 bases lay between the germline ends. The CDR3 sequence is 14 residues long. CDR1 is MDHEN and CDR2 is SYDVKM in the germline V gene. CDR3 DNA: TGTGCCAGCGATTCTAGCTCCTATAATTCACCCCTCCACTTT. This gives the protein CASDSSSYNSPLHF.

The CDR3 DNA follows: TGTGCCAGCAGCTCCCAGGCAGGCATCTCTGGAAACACCATATATTTT. Encoded protein: CASSSQAGISGNTIYF. The rearrangement links TRBV7-2 to TRBJ1-3; no definite D call. This CDR3 comprises 16 residues. The ends were cut back, 4 bases at V and 0 bases at J, with 13 bases in the middle. Per the germline V gene, CDR1 is SGHTA and CDR2 is FQGNSA. The complete variable domain, with remaining parts taken from reference TRBV7-2 and TRBJ1-3, reads GAGVSQSPSNKVTEKGKDVELRCDPISGHTALYWYRQSLGQGLEFLIYFQGNSAPDKSGLPSDRFSAERTGGSVSTLTIQRTQQEDSAVYLCASSSQAGISGNTIYFGEGSWLTVV.

The rearrangement links TRBV10-1 to TRBJ2-2; the match to TRBD2 covers 15 bases. Germline trimming cut 4 bases from V and 1 base from J; bases unmatched to any gene: 10. Per the germline V gene, CDR1 is WNHNN and CDR2 is SYGVQD (reference sequence). This CDR3 contains 20 residues. CDR3 in DNA: TGCGCCAGCAGTGGGACCTCCCCGGGACTAGCGGGGGGGAACACCGGGGAGCTGTTTTTT. It translates to CASSGTSPGLAGGNTGELFF.

The chain has TRBV7-2 and TRBJ1-4; 7 bases map to TRBD1. The V gene's germline CDR1 is SGHTA and CDR2 FQGNSA. The CDR3 has 14 amino acids. J gave up 8 bases and V 5 bases, and 8 bases lay outside the gene matches. The CDR3 sequence is CASSQNRGEEKLFF. CDR3 DNA: TGTGCCAGCAGCCAGAACAGGGGCGAAGAAAAACTGTTTTTT.